These 20 T cell receptor beta chains were all obtained from the same sample, sequenced in a study of cytomegalovirus exposure and HLA in healthy donors. Vbeta (60) and Jbeta (13) primers were used in the PCR. TCRdb's table, derived via immunoSEQ multiplex PCR, lists solely in-frame clones and lacks some. This table holds over 150,000 clones, roughly 82% found once. The sequenced sample consisted of PBMCs. The receptors were gathered from a man in his forties or fifties in good health and CMV-seropositive.

This chain connects TRBV29-1 to TRBJ1-4; 7 nucleotides align to TRBD1. The CDR3 extends over 13 amino acids. Germline V gene sequence: CDR1 SQVTM, CDR2 ANQGSEA. V gave up 4 bases and J gave up 5 bases; unmatched junction bases: 4. The CDR3 DNA sequence: TGCAGCGTTGGGGGACAGTTCAATGAAAAACTGTTTTTT. It encodes CSVGGQFNEKLFF.

The CDR3 spells CASSATAMNTEAFF. The CDR3 DNA is TGTGCCAGCAGTGCGACAGCTATGAACACTGAAGCTTTCTTT. This chain joins TRBV6-1 and TRBJ1-1; perhaps TRBD1 as D (5 bases). V was pared by 4 bases and J by 0 bases, with 9 bases between. Per the germline V gene, CDR1 is MNHNS and CDR2 is SASEGT. The CDR3 totals 14 residues.

The chain employs TRBV5-6 and TRBJ1-6; TRBD1 matches 7 bases. Germline CDR1 reads SGHDT; CDR2 reads YYEEEE. The junction had 6 bases not matched to a gene; V was cut back by 2 bases and J by 10 bases. The CDR3 runs to 14 residues. The CDR3 DNA reads as TGTGCCAGCAGCTTTTTACAGGGGAGCTCACCCCTCCACTTT. It translates to CASSFLQGSSPLHF.

The rearrangement links TRBV28 to TRBJ2-7; 8 bases agree with TRBD1. V was pared by 6 bases and J by 7 bases, with 17 bases of the junction left unmatched. CDR1 is MDHEN and CDR2 is SYDVKM in the germline V gene. This CDR3 region has 16 residues. The CDR3 DNA is TGTGCCAGCAGCCTTCTGCGTCTTACAGGGGGTGTTGAGCAGTACTTC. Translated, it gives CASSLLRLTGGVEQYF.

V usage is TRBV7-2 and J usage is TRBJ2-3; 7 bases match TRBD1. This CDR3 spans 15 amino acids. V dropped 1 base and J dropped 7; count of bases not matched to a gene: 8. Germline assignment: CDR1 SGHTA and CDR2 FQGNSA. The CDR3 reads CASSLGDRVGNTQYF. In DNA, the CDR3 is TGTGCCAGCAGCTTAGGCGACAGGGTAGGGAATACGCAGTATTTT.

The chain has TRBV5-1 and TRBJ1-2, with D tentatively TRBD1 (5 bases). V lost 3 bases and J lost 4, with 10 bases in between. CDR1 and CDR2 (germline): SGHRS, YFSETQ. This CDR3 region has 13 residues. CDR3 bases: TGCGCCAGCAGCTCAACAGGTACCTATGGCTACACCTTC. It specifies CASSSTGTYGYTF.

The chain employs TRBV28 and TRBJ2-3, with 9 bases matching TRBD2. This CDR3 has 16 amino acids. V shed 4 bases and J 4 bases; nucleotides not matched to a gene: 9. Germline CDR1 is MDHEN and CDR2 is SYDVKM. The CDR3 loop reads CASSYSRASGADTQYF. In nucleotides, the CDR3 is TGTGCCAGCAGTTATTCGCGGGCTAGCGGGGCAGATACGCAGTATTTT.

V is TRBV6-5 and J is TRBJ1-1; 7 nucleotides align to TRBD1. Unmatched junction bases numbered 8, after V lost 9 bases and J lost 1 base. This CDR3 is built from 14 residues. CDR1 and CDR2 (germline): MNHEY, SVGAGI. The CDR3 coding sequence is TGTGCCAGTACCCCGGGACAGAGGAACACTGAAGCTTTCTTT. Translating it yields CASTPGQRNTEAFF.

This sequence joins TRBV7-9 and TRBJ1-6, with D possibly matching TRBD1 (6 bases). CDR1 SEHNR and CDR2 FQNEAQ come from the germline V gene (reference sequence). V was pared by 1 base and J by 10 bases, with 17 bases between. The CDR3 sequence is 16 residues long. CDR3 protein: CASSLGAAGASSPLHF. CDR3 bases: TGTGCCAGCAGCTTAGGTGCTGCAGGGGCGAGCTCACCCCTCCACTTT. The variable domain in full, with the rest retrieved from reference TRBV7-9 and TRBJ1-6, is DTGVSQNPRHKITKRGQNVTFRCDPISEHNRLYWYRQTLGQGPEFLTYFQNEAQLEKSRLLSDRFSAERPKGSFSTLEIQRTEQGDSAMYLCASSLGAAGASSPLHFGNGTRLTVT.

The chain is built from TRBV6-6 and TRBJ1-2; TRBD1 matches at 11 bases. Unmatched junction bases numbered 3, after V lost 6 bases and J lost 6 bases. Germline values: CDR1 MNHNY, CDR2 SVGAGI (reference sequence). The CDR3 is 13 residues long. This CDR3 reads CASSLGQGDGYTF. Here the CDR3 DNA reads TGTGCCAGCAGCCTGGGACAGGGGGATGGCTACACCTTC.

The rearrangement uses TRBV14 and TRBJ2-5; 7 nucleotides line up with TRBD1. CDR3 length: 15 residues. The junction had 12 bases not matched to a gene; V was cut back by 4 bases and J by 7 bases. In germline, CDR1 is SGHDN, CDR2 FVKESK. CDR3: CASSPRQGSEGTQYF. The CDR3 nucleotides read TGTGCCAGCAGCCCACGACAGGGTTCCGAAGGGACCCAGTACTTC.

This clone was seen more than once but under ten times. The rearrangement joins TRBV19 to TRBJ2-2; D gene uncertain. This CDR3 is built from 13 residues. Deletions cut 6 bases from V and 3 bases from J, with 8 bases between. CDR1 and CDR2 (germline): LNHDA, SQIVND (reference sequence). CDR3 loop: CASSGSYTGELFF. CDR3 coding DNA: TGTGCCAGTAGCGGTAGCTACACCGGGGAGCTGTTTTTT.

The chain joins TRBV7-9 to TRBJ2-5; the D gene is possibly TRBD1 (6 bases). The ends were cut back, 5 bases at V and 1 base at J, with 11 bases in the middle. CDR1 and CDR2 (germline): SEHNR, FQNEAQ (reference sequence). The CDR3 is 14 residues long. This chain's CDR3 is CASSIQGSQETQYF. The CDR3 bases are TGTGCCAGCAGCATACAGGGTTCCCAAGAGACCCAGTACTTC.

This chain uses TRBV9 with TRBJ2-5; TRBD2 matches at 8 bases. Germline assignment: CDR1 SGDLS and CDR2 YYNGEE. V gave up 5 bases and J gave up 7 bases; unmatched junction bases: 10. The CDR3 is 14 amino acids. CDR3 sequence reads: CASRPGLGTGTQYF. DNA for the CDR3: TGTGCCAGCAGGCCGGGACTAGGCACGGGGACCCAGTACTTC.

The rearrangement links TRBV19 to TRBJ1-1; D gene ambiguous. V shed 7 bases and J shed 0 bases, with 12 bases lying between them. The germline V gene encodes CDR1 LNHDA and CDR2 SQIVND (reference sequence). The CDR3 length is 14 residues. CDR3 sequence reads: CASNPGSMNTEAFF. As DNA, the CDR3 is TGTGCCAGTAACCCAGGTTCCATGAACACTGAAGCTTTCTTT.

V is TRBV5-1 and J is TRBJ1-2; a possible D gene is TRBD1 (5 bases). Germline V gives CDR1 SGHRS, CDR2 YFSETQ. CDR3 length: 12 amino acids. V shed 4 bases and J shed 8 bases, with 12 bases lying between them. CDR3 protein: CASSLAGGGYTF. CDR3 in DNA: TGCGCCAGCAGCCTGGCTGGGGGGGGCTACACCTTC.

The chain uses TRBV28 and TRBJ2-5, with D possibly matching TRBD2 (7 bases). The DNA end lines up better with TRBJ2-7; the J call may be wrong. Germline V gene sequence: CDR1 MDHEN, CDR2 SYDVKM. The CDR3 has 13 amino acids. The CDR3 loop is CASSWTGGNEQYF. CDR3 sequence (DNA): TGTGCCAGCAGTTGGACGGGGGGCAACGAGCAGTACTTC.

J is TRBJ2-1 and V is TRBV7-6, with D hard to call. The CDR3 is made up of 14 amino acids. Germline loops: CDR1 SGHVS, CDR2 FNYEAQ. Trimming left V 1 base short and J 3 bases short, with 7 bases between. DNA for the CDR3: TGTGCCAGCAGCTTAGGAGGCAGCTACAATGAGCAGTTCTTC. It is translated as CASSLGGSYNEQFF.

This sequence joins TRBV13 and TRBJ2-2, with 8 bases that match TRBD2. Trimming cost V 4 bases and J 3 bases; bases outside gene matches: 4. This CDR3 region has 15 residues. The germline gives CDR1 PRHDT, CDR2 FYEKMQ (reference sequence). The CDR3 DNA follows: TGTGCCAGCAGCTGGGGAGCGGGGGACACCGGGGAGCTGTTTTTT. Protein product: CASSWGAGDTGELFF.

V and J are TRBV30 and TRBJ1-4, with TRBD1 matching over 9 bases. Germline V lookup: CDR1 GTSNPN, CDR2 SVGIG (reference sequence). Trimming at V came to 2 bases and at J to 7 bases, leaving 5 bases not matched to a gene. This CDR3 spans 14 amino acids. DNA for the CDR3: TGTGCCTGGAGTTTGGGACAGGGTGGTGAAAAACTGTTTTTT. Residues: CAWSLGQGGEKLFF.